The 25 T cell receptor beta chains reported below all come from one sample, sequenced in a study of shared clonotypes between healthy human individuals. The method was immunoSEQ multiplex PCR; TCRdb's version includes in-frame clones alone and lacks a portion of them. The sample yields about 1.5 million clones, 95% to 99% seen once. Material: naive CD4+ T cells sorted from blood. Subset specified: CD45RA+ positively selected. These receptors all stem from a man aged 30 to 45 in good health.

The rearrangement joins TRBV27 to TRBJ2-1; a weak D match, TRBD2 (5 bases). The germline CDR1 and CDR2 sequences are MNHEY and SMNVEV (reference sequence). The CDR3 totals 16 residues. The V and J ends lost 5 bases and 0 bases respectively, with 14 bases between them. CDR3 sequence: CASSLLRGSSYNEQFF. The CDR3 DNA reads as TGTGCCAGCAGTCTATTAAGAGGGAGCTCCTACAATGAGCAGTTCTTC.

The V gene is TRBV7-8, the J gene TRBJ2-7; 8 bases are shared with TRBD1. V trimming: 5 bases; J trimming: 3 bases; junction bases outside the gene matches: 9. CDR1 SGHVS and CDR2 FQNEAQ come from the germline V gene. The CDR3 extends over 15 amino acids. CDR3 loop: CASSLRAGGNYEQYF. DNA for the CDR3: TGTGCCAGCAGCCTTCGCGCAGGGGGCAACTACGAGCAGTACTTC.

The chain uses TRBV5-1 and TRBJ2-7; D is unresolved. Germline values: CDR1 SGHRS, CDR2 YFSETQ. The V end was cut by 0 bases, the J end by 5 bases, with 6 bases between. The CDR3 runs to 12 residues. CDR3 in amino acids: CASSLASNEQYF. The CDR3 DNA is TGCGCCAGCAGCTTGGCCAGCAACGAGCAGTACTTC.

The CDR3 region is CASSPRLRLTDYGYTF. The CDR3 DNA follows: TGTGCCAGTAGCCCACGTCTGCGGTTGACAGACTATGGCTACACCTTC. The J gene is TRBJ1-2, the V gene TRBV19; D might be TRBD1 (5 bases). V dropped 6 bases and J dropped 3 bases, with 20 bases sitting between them. From germline, CDR1 is LNHDA and CDR2 SQIVND (reference sequence). The CDR3 spans 16 residues.

The V call is TRBV9, the J call TRBJ2-3; perhaps TRBD2 as D (5 bases). Looked up from germline, CDR1 is SGDLS and CDR2 is YYNGEE. The CDR3 spans 15 residues. Deletions cut 5 bases from V and 0 bases from J, with 13 bases between. The DNA for the CDR3 is TGTGCCAGCAGTCAATCTGGCGGGAGCACAGATACGCAGTATTTT. Translating gives CASSQSGGSTDTQYF.

The chain couples TRBV7-9 to TRBJ2-7; tentatively, D is TRBD2 (5 bases). The V gene's germline CDR1 is SEHNR and CDR2 FQNEAQ (reference sequence). Trimming cost V 5 bases and J 3 bases, with 23 bases left between them. CDR3 length equals 17 residues. The CDR3 region has the DNA TGTGCCAGCAGCCGTCAATTGTCGGAGGTCCCCCTCTACGAGCAGTACTTC. This encodes CASSRQLSEVPLYEQYF.

The V gene is TRBV5-4, the J gene TRBJ2-2; D gene unclear. Germline CDR1 and CDR2: SGHNT and YYREEE (reference sequence). This CDR3 is 14 amino acids long. V was clipped by 0 bases and J by 5 bases, with 8 bases between them. The CDR3 sequence: CASSLAHLTGELFF. Written as DNA, the CDR3 is TGTGCCAGCAGCTTGGCCCATTTGACCGGGGAGCTGTTTTTT.

This sequence joins TRBV2 and TRBJ1-5; D not resolved. The CDR3 extends over 13 amino acids. V was pared by 11 bases and J by 0 bases, with 11 bases between. The germline V gene encodes CDR1 SNHLY and CDR2 FYNNEI. CDR3 protein: CARGTPSNQPQHF. Written as DNA, the CDR3 is TGTGCCCGGGGTACACCTAGCAATCAGCCCCAGCATTTT.

This sequence joins TRBV5-8 and TRBJ2-3; weak D call: TRBD2 (6 bases). There are 13 residues in the CDR3. Germline CDR1 and CDR2: SGHTS and YDEGEE. V lost 4 bases, J lost 4 bases, and 10 bases lay in between. The CDR3 loop reads CASSGWRADTQYF. The CDR3 DNA reads as TGTGCCAGCAGCGGCTGGAGGGCAGATACGCAGTATTTT.

The chain carries TRBV9 and TRBJ2-1; no firm D call. V dropped 2 bases and J dropped 7 bases, with 13 bases sitting between them. The CDR3 consists of 14 residues. In germline, CDR1 is SGDLS, CDR2 YYNGEE. For the CDR3, the DNA is TGTGCCAGCAGCGTTCCCCCCATAGGGAATGAGCAGTTCTTC. Protein sequence: CASSVPPIGNEQFF.

The chain recombines TRBV18 with TRBJ2-5; D may correspond to TRBD1 or TRBD2 (5 bases each). Germline V gene sequence: CDR1 KGHSH, CDR2 LQKENI. The CDR3 runs 13 residues. Trimming stripped 4 bases from V and 9 bases from J, with 15 bases between. The CDR3 region has the DNA TGTGCCAGCTCACTTGGGACCACTAGTTCCCAGTACTTC. Translated, it gives CASSLGTTSSQYF.

The CDR3 protein is CSPAWGDTQYF. CDR3 nucleotide sequence: TGCAGTCCCGCCTGGGGAGATACGCAGTATTTT. This chain links TRBV20-1 with TRBJ2-3; no reliable D call. This CDR3 is 11 amino acids long. Germline CDR1 is DFQATT and CDR2 is SNEGSKA (reference sequence). The V end was cut by 8 bases, the J end by 5 bases, with 11 bases between.

Note on this clone: At one boundary the junction diverges from the germline segment, which might be a read error. The chain recombines TRBV11-2 with TRBJ2-5; TRBD1 agrees at 8 bases. Germline-derived CDR1 and CDR2 are SGHAT and FQNNGV. The length of the CDR3 is 15 residues. This CDR3 reads CASRAPGQAQQTQYF. The CDR3 bases are TGTGCCAGCAGAGCGCCGGGACAGGCCCAACAGACCCAGTACTTC.

V gene TRBV29-1 combines with J gene TRBJ2-7; weak D call: TRBD1 (5 bases). V lost 5 bases, J lost 4 bases, and 12 bases lay in between. Germline-derived CDR1 and CDR2 are SQVTM and ANQGSEA. The CDR3 has 12 residues. CDR3 in DNA: TGCAGCGTTCGGCAGGGCTTGTACGAGCAGTACTTC. Protein sequence: CSVRQGLYEQYF.

V is TRBV9 and J is TRBJ1-1, with no clear D. The CDR3 contains 15 residues. Trimming removed 4 bases from V and 1 base from J, with 14 bases in between. The V gene's germline CDR1 is SGDLS and CDR2 YYNGEE. The DNA for the CDR3 is TGTGCCAGCAGCCCTGGGGTAAACGAGAACACTGAAGCTTTCTTT. Its translation: CASSPGVNENTEAFF.

The chain couples TRBV5-1 to TRBJ2-5, with 16 bases identical to TRBD2. CDR3 size: 18 residues. V lost 4 bases and J lost 5; bases outside the gene matches: 11. CDR1 and CDR2 from the germline V gene are SGHRS and YFSETQ. CDR3: CASSIGTSGRASVETQYF. CDR3 coding DNA: TGCGCCAGCAGCATAGGGACTAGCGGGAGGGCCTCTGTGGAGACCCAGTACTTC.

J is TRBJ2-5 and V is TRBV28; 9 bases line up with TRBD2. The CDR3 spans 17 residues. Trimming removed 2 bases from V and 0 bases from J; junction bases left unmatched: 7. Germline CDR1 and CDR2: MDHEN and SYDVKM. CDR3 nucleotide sequence: TGTGCCAGCAGTTTACCCCGACTAGCGGTGAACCAAGAGACCCAGTACTTC. This codes for CASSLPRLAVNQETQYF.

A word on this clone: Other DNA sequences of this sample code for an identical CDR3. The chain is built from TRBV19 and TRBJ2-1, with D possibly being TRBD2 (5 bases). The CDR3 covers 13 residues. CDR1 is LNHDA and CDR2 is SQIVND in the germline V gene (reference sequence). Trimming shortened V by 3 bases and J by 3 bases, and 6 bases separated the two germline ends. The CDR3 loop reads CASSIGNYNEQFF. CDR3 nucleotide sequence: TGTGCCAGTAGTATCGGGAACTACAATGAGCAGTTCTTC.

The chain carries TRBV18 and TRBJ2-7; D unclear. V was cut by 0 bases and J by 6 bases, with 15 bases left in between. The V gene's germline CDR1 is KGHSH and CDR2 LQKENI. The CDR3 consists of 15 residues. CDR3 loop: CASSPPFRLLREQYF. Here the CDR3 DNA reads TGTGCCAGCTCACCACCGTTTAGACTCCTACGCGAGCAGTACTTC.

The rearrangement links TRBV9 to TRBJ2-1; 12 bases are shared with TRBD2. Germline trimming cut 4 bases from V and 4 bases from J; bases unmatched to any gene: 6. The CDR3 loop spans 16 amino acids. In germline, CDR1 is SGDLS, CDR2 YYNGEE. The CDR3 sequence is CASSSGLAGLYNEQFF. The CDR3, as DNA: TGTGCCAGCAGCTCAGGACTAGCGGGATTGTACAATGAGCAGTTCTTC.

The chain recombines TRBV10-1 with TRBJ2-3, with 9 bases identical to TRBD1. The CDR3 has 15 amino acids. From germline, CDR1 is WNHNN and CDR2 SYGVQD (reference sequence). Trimming removed 3 bases from V and 4 bases from J; junction bases left unmatched: 5. The CDR3 reads CASSDPRTGADTQYF. The CDR3 DNA sequence: TGCGCCAGCAGTGACCCCCGGACAGGGGCAGATACGCAGTATTTT.

This sequence joins TRBV7-9 and TRBJ2-5, with D perhaps TRBD2 (5 bases). The V and J ends lost 3 bases and 7 bases respectively, with 21 bases between them. Germline CDR1 and CDR2: SEHNR and FQNEAQ (reference sequence). This CDR3 comprises 16 residues. In DNA form, the CDR3 reads TGTGCCAGCAGCTTTCTACGCGGACTCCCCTTGGGGACCCAGTACTTC. Protein product: CASSFLRGLPLGTQYF.

V and J are TRBV29-1 and TRBJ2-2, with D perhaps matching TRBD1 (6 bases). CDR1 is SQVTM and CDR2 is ANQGSEA in the germline V gene. The V end was cut by 0 bases, the J end by 4 bases, with 21 bases between. The CDR3 runs to 18 residues. DNA for the CDR3: TGCAGCGTTGAAGATCGGGCAGGACAGACCCCAGGCACCGGGGAGCTGTTTTTT. This encodes CSVEDRAGQTPGTGELFF.

This chain links TRBV4-2 with TRBJ1-4; the D is unclear. Per the germline V gene, CDR1 is LGHNA and CDR2 is YNFKEQ. The V end lost 0 bases, the J end lost 8 bases, and 7 bases lay between the germline ends. This CDR3 region has 13 residues. CDR3 nucleotide sequence: TGTGCCAGCAGCCAAGATTCGGAGGAAAAACTGTTTTTT. Residues: CASSQDSEEKLFF.

The chain has TRBV18 and TRBJ2-4, with a possible D match to TRBD1 (5 bases). Trimming removed 0 bases at V and 4 bases at J, with 13 bases between. Looked up from germline, CDR1 is KGHSH and CDR2 is LQKENI. The CDR3 length is 16 residues. CDR3 sequence reads: CASSPPKQGSKNIQYF. The CDR3 DNA reads as TGTGCCAGCTCACCACCAAAGCAGGGATCGAAAAACATTCAGTACTTC.